This is a list of T cell receptor beta chains from one sample in a study of CD8 T cells in ankylosing spondylitis. TCRdb re-analysed the 5' RACE reads in MiXCR, keeping a single row per CDR3 protein. The sample carries about 180,000 distinct CDR3 sequences, around 9.6% recorded once. Material for sequencing was blood, either unsorted or a sorted T cell fraction (not recorded which). These receptors were obtained from a female donor with ankylosing spondylitis or in good health (not recorded which). Each CDR3 is given with its conserved first and last residue. D genes are given only for firm matches. Clone sizes are given selectively: once, few, many, or a class where the clone is expanded.

abundance	len	j_gene	d_gene	v_gene	CDR3nt	CDR3aa
few	13	TRBJ2-7	NA	TRBV4-3	TGCGCCAGCAGCCAAGACACCTCCTACGAGCAGTACTTC	CASSQDTSYEQYF
many	16	TRBJ1-5	TRBD1	TRBV4-3	TGCGCCAGCAGCCAAGGGAGGGGGCGAAGCAATCAGCCCCAGCATTTT	CASSQGRGRSNQPQHF
NA	15	TRBJ2-1	NA	TRBV7-6	TGTGCCAGCAGAGCAGGGCCGAGCTCCTACAATGAGCAGTTCTTC	CASRAGPSSYNEQFF
few	14	TRBJ2-4	NA	TRBV9	TGTGCCAGCGGAGAAGGATTTGGGAGAAACATTCAGTACTTC	CASGEGFGRNIQYF
NA	16	TRBJ2-1	NA	TRBV11-2	TGTGCCAGCAGCTTAGTCCGTCGGTTCTCCTACAATGAGCAGTTCTTC	CASSLVRRFSYNEQFF
NA	14	TRBJ1-5	NA	TRBV7-9	TGTGCCAGCAGCTTGGACAGTTTCAATCAGCCCCAGCATTTT	CASSLDSFNQPQHF
NA	18	TRBJ2-2	TRBD1	TRBV13	TGTGCCAGCAGCCCGAGGGGACAGGGTGTCGAAAACACCGGGGAGCTGTTTTTT	CASSPRGQGVENTGELFF
NA	13	TRBJ2-7	NA	TRBV5-1	TGCGCCAGCAGCCTGACAGATCCCTACGAGCAGTACTTC	CASSLTDPYEQYF
NA	15	TRBJ2-1	TRBD2	TRBV4-3	TGCGCCAGCAGCCAGGGACTAGCGGAACTCCATGAGCAGTTCTTC	CASSQGLAELHEQFF
NA	16	TRBJ2-3	TRBD2	TRBV6-2/TRBV6-3	TGTGCCAGCAGTTCGACTAGCGGGAGGGAATATCATACGCAGTATTTT	CASSSTSGREYHTQYF
few	16	TRBJ2-5	NA	TRBV21-1	TGTGCCAGCAGCAGACGACTAGCGCCCACCCAAGAGACCCAGTACTTC	CASSRRLAPTQETQYF
few	15	TRBJ2-1	TRBD1	TRBV7-3	TGTGCCAGCAGCTTTGGGCAGGGGGACTACAATGAGCAGTTCTTC	CASSFGQGDYNEQFF
few	13	TRBJ1-2	NA	TRBV7-9	TGTGCCAGCACCGCTTCTCAGAACTATGGCTACACCTTC	CASTASQNYGYTF
many	13	TRBJ1-5	NA	TRBV4-3	TGCGCCAGCAGCCAATCAAGGGGTCAGCCCCAGCATTTT	CASSQSRGQPQHF
NA	16	TRBJ2-7	NA	TRBV7-3	TGTGCCAGCAGCTCCGAGGGGGACCTTGACTCCTACGAGCAGTACTTC	CASSSEGDLDSYEQYF
NA	15	TRBJ1-1	NA	TRBV6-2/TRBV6-3	TGTGCCAGCAGTTACTCGGGGGGGTCGGACACTGAAGCTTTCTTT	CASSYSGGSDTEAFF
few	13	TRBJ2-1	NA	TRBV7-2	TGTGCCAGCAGCTTAGCTGGTAGCCCCGGGCAGTTCTTC	CASSLAGSPGQFF
few	14	TRBJ2-7	TRBD2	TRBV6-2/TRBV6-3	TGTGCCAGCAGTTCACTAGCGGGAGTAGACGAGCAGTACTTC	CASSSLAGVDEQYF
few	15	TRBJ2-3	TRBD2	TRBV7-2	TGTGCCAGCAGCTTACTCGGGGGGAGCACAGATACGCAGTATTTT	CASSLLGGSTDTQYF
NA	15	TRBJ1-3	NA	TRBV14	TGTGCCAGCAGCCAAGACTTTTACTCTGGAAACACCATATATTTT	CASSQDFYSGNTIYF
many	18	TRBJ2-5	TRBD2	TRBV11-1	TGTGCCAGCAGCTTAGACCGGGAGGGCCGCAGGAGGCAAGAGACCCAGTACTTC	CASSLDREGRRRQETQYF
many	12	TRBJ2-1	NA	TRBV29-1	TGCAGCGTTGTGGAGGGCAGAGATGAGCAGTTCTTC	CSVVEGRDEQFF
NA	16	TRBJ2-1	NA	TRBV20-1	TGCAGTGCTAGGAACCGCGGCGGCAACTCCTACAATGAGCAGTTCTTC	CSARNRGGNSYNEQFF
NA	16	TRBJ1-1	NA	TRBV6-2/TRBV6-3	TGTGCCAGCAAGACCTTAATTAAGGCCATGAACACTGAAGCTTTCTTT	CASKTLIKAMNTEAFF
few	13	TRBJ1-1	NA	TRBV20-1	TGCAGTGCTAGAGGTCCCTCTGGCACTGAAGCTTTCTTT	CSARGPSGTEAFF
few	13	TRBJ2-7	NA	TRBV6-2/TRBV6-3	TGTGCCAGCAGTTACGCGGCCACATACGAGCAGTACTTC	CASSYAATYEQYF
NA	15	TRBJ2-7	TRBD1	TRBV6-1	TGTGCCAGCAGCCAGACAGGGGGGAACTCCTACGAGCAGTACTTC	CASSQTGGNSYEQYF
NA	11	TRBJ2-7	NA	TRBV20-1	TGCAGTGTTCCCCGGGGGTACGAGCAGTACTTC	CSVPRGYEQYF
NA	12	TRBJ2-7	TRBD2	TRBV29-1	TGCAGCGTGCGGCGGGAGGGGTACGAGCAGTACTTC	CSVRREGYEQYF
NA	17	TRBJ1-2	TRBD1	TRBV7-9	TGTGCCAGCAGCTTTGGAGCCAGGGGGCGTCTCCCCCATGGCTACACCTTC	CASSFGARGRLPHGYTF
many	15	TRBJ2-1	TRBD2	TRBV29-1	TGCAGCGTCCAAGGGACTAGCGGGATTGTCGATGAGCAGTTCTTC	CSVQGTSGIVDEQFF
NA	15	TRBJ2-3	NA	TRBV5-1	TGCGCCAGCAGCTTGGTCCCCCAGGATAGCGATACGCAGTATTTT	CASSLVPQDSDTQYF
NA	14	TRBJ1-5	NA	TRBV6-1	TGTGCCAGCAGTGGAGACGTAGGCAATCAGCCCCAGCATTTT	CASSGDVGNQPQHF
many	15	TRBJ2-1	TRBD2	TRBV27	TGTGCCAGCAGTCCCCTAGCGGGTGATTACAATGAGCAGTTCTTC	CASSPLAGDYNEQFF
few	15	TRBJ1-5	NA	TRBV5-5	TGTGCCAGCAGCTTGGGAGGGATTAGCAATCAGCCCCAGCATTTT	CASSLGGISNQPQHF
NA	14	TRBJ2-2	TRBD1	TRBV6-1	TGTGCCACGGGAGGCAGGACAGGGGCCGGGGAGCTGTTTTTT	CATGGRTGAGELFF
few	14	TRBJ1-2	NA	TRBV4-3	TGCGCCAGCAGCGGGGAGGGGAATAACTATGGCTACACCTTC	CASSGEGNNYGYTF
many	13	TRBJ2-7	NA	TRBV4-3	TGCGCCAGCAGCCAAGATGACGGGCACGAGCAGTACTTC	CASSQDDGHEQYF
many	14	TRBJ1-1	NA	TRBV5-6	TGTGCCAGCAGCTTGGCAGGGGCCCACACTGAAGCTTTCTTT	CASSLAGAHTEAFF
many	15	TRBJ2-1	TRBD2	TRBV29-1	TGCAGCGTTGAAACGGGACTAGCGGGAGGTAATGAGCAGTTCTTC	CSVETGLAGGNEQFF
many	10	TRBJ2-7	NA	TRBV25-1	TGTGCCAGCAGTGGGGCCAGGCAGTACTTC	CASSGARQYF
few	13	TRBJ2-1	TRBD1	TRBV14	TGTGCCAGCAGCCAAGGGACAGGAGATGAGCAGTTCTTC	CASSQGTGDEQFF
NA	15	TRBJ2-5	NA	TRBV7-6	TGTGCCAGCAGCTTATGGAGTTCGAGGGGAGAGACCCAGTACTTC	CASSLWSSRGETQYF
many	15	TRBJ1-1	TRBD1	TRBV29-1	TGCAGCGTTGCGGGGACAGGGGGCGCGGGGACTGAAGCTTTCTTT	CSVAGTGGAGTEAFF
few	15	TRBJ1-2	TRBD1	TRBV10-2	TGCGCCAGCAGTGACGAGACAGGGATGAACTATGGCTACACCTTC	CASSDETGMNYGYTF
few	14	TRBJ1-1	NA	TRBV9	TGTGCCAGCAGCGTCGGACAGATGAACACTGAAGCTTTCTTT	CASSVGQMNTEAFF
few	14	TRBJ2-1	TRBD2	TRBV12-3/TRBV12-4	TGTGCCAGCGGCTTAGCGGGAAAGTACAATGAGCAGTTCTTC	CASGLAGKYNEQFF